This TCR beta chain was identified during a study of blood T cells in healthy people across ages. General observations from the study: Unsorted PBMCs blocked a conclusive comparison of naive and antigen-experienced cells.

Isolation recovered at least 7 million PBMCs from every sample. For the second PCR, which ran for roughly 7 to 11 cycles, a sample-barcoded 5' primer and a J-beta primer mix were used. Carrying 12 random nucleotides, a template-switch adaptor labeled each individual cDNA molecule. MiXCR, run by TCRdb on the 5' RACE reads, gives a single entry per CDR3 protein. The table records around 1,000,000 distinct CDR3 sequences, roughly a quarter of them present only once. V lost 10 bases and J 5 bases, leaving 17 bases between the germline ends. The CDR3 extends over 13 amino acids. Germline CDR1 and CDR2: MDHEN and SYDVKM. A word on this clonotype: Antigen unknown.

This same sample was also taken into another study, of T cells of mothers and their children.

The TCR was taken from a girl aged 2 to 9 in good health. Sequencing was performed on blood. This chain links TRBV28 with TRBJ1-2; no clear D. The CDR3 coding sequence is TGTGCCACTTCCCATCAGTCGGATTATGGCTACACCTTC. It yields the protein CATSHQSDYGYTF.